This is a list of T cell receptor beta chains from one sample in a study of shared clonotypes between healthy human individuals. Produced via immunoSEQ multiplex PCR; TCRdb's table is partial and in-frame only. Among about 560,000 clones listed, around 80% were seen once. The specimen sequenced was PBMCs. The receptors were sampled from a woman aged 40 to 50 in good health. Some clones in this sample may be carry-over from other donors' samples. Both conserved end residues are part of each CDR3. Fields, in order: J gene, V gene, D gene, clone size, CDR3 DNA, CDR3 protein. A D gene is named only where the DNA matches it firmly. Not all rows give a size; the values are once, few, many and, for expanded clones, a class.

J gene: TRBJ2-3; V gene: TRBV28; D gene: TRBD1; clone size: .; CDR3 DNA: TGTGCCAGCAGTTTTCTCGGGACAGGGAACACAGATACGCAGTATTTT; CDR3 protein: CASSFLGTGNTDTQYF
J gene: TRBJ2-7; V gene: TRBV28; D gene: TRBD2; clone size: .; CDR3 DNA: TGTGCCAGCAGCCCTAGCGGGAATGAATCCTACGAGCAGTACTTC; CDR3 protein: CASSPSGNESYEQYF
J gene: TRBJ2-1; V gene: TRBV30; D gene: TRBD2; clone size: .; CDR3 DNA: TGTGCCTGGAGTGCGGGACTAGCGGGGACCTACAATGAGCAGTTCTTC; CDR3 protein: CAWSAGLAGTYNEQFF
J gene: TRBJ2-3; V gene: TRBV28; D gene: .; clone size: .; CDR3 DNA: TGTGCCAGCAGTTTGAGGGTGGGCGCCGGTGCGGATACGCAGTATTTT; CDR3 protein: CASSLRVGAGADTQYF
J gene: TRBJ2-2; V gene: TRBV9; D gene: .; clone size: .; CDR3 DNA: TGTGCCAGCAGCGTAGGAGGGTTCGCCGGGGAGCTGTTTTTT; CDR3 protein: CASSVGGFAGELFF
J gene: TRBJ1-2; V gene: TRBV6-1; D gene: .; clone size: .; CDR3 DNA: TGTGCCAGCACTGACAGTAACTATGGCTACACCTTC; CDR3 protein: CASTDSNYGYTF
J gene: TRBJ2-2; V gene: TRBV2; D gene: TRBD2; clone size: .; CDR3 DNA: TGTGCCAGCAGTGGGCCGGCGGGAGGCCCAACCGGGGAGCTGTTTTTT; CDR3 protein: CASSGPAGGPTGELFF
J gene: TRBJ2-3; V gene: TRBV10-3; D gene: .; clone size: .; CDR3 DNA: TGTGCCATCAGTGGACACCATGGGCGGGAAAGCACAGATACGCAGTATTTT; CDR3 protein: CAISGHHGRESTDTQYF
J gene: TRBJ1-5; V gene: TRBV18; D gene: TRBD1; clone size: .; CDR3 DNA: TGTGCCAGCTCGTCCGGGACAGGGGCCGTCCAGCCCCAGCATTTT; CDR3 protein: CASSSGTGAVQPQHF
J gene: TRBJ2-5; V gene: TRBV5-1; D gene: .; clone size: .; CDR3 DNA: TGCGCCAGCAGCTTGGAGGCGGGAACAGAAGAGACCCAGTACTTC; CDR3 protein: CASSLEAGTEETQYF
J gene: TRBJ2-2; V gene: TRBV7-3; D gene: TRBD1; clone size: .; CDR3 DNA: TGTGCCAGCAGCCAAGACAGGGGAGCGAACACCGGGGAGCTGTTTTTT; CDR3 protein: CASSQDRGANTGELFF
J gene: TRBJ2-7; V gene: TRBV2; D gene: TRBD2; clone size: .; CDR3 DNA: TGTGCCAGCAGTGTTTTGGCTAGCGGGAGTTACGAGCAGTACTTC; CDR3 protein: CASSVLASGSYEQYF
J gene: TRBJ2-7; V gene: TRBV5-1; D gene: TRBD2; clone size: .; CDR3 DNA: TGCGCCAGCAGCCCGGGACTAGCGATGGACGAGCAGTACTTC; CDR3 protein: CASSPGLAMDEQYF
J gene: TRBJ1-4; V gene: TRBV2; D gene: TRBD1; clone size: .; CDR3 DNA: TGTGCCAGCAGTACGTCACAGGGGAGTCATGAAAAACTGTTTTTT; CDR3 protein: CASSTSQGSHEKLFF
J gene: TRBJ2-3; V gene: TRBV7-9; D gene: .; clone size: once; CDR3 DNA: TGTGCCAGCAGCTTAGAGGGAAATGGGGATACGCAGTATTTT; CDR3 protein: CASSLEGNGDTQYF
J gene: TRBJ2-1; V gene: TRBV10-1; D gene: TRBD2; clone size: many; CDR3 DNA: TGCGCCAGCAGTGAGTCCCGGACTAGCGGGAGTTTTGAGCAGTTCTTC; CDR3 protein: CASSESRTSGSFEQFF
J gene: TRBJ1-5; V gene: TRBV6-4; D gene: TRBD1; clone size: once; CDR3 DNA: TGTGCCAGGCCGGGGGACAGGGGGTGGAATCAGCCCCAGCATTTT; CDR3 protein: CARPGDRGWNQPQHF
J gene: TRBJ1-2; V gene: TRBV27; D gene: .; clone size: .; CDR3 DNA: TGTGCCAGCAGTCCAGGACAGCCCTATGGCTACACCTTC; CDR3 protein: CASSPGQPYGYTF
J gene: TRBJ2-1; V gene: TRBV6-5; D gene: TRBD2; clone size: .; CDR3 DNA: TGTGCCAGCAGTTACTTAGCGGGAGGGCCCGGGAATGAGCAGTTCTTC; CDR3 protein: CASSYLAGGPGNEQFF
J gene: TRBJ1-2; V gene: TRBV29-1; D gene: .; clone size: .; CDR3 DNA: TGCAGCGTTACGGCGAATCACTATGGCTACACCTTC; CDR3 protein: CSVTANHYGYTF
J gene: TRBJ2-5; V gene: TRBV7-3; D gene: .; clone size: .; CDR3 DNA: TGTGCCAGCAGCTTAATGGGAGAAGAGACCCAGTACTTC; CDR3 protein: CASSLMGEETQYF
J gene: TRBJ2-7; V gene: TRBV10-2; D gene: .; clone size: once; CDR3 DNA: TGCGCCATCTCGGGACAAAGCTACGAGCAGTACTTC; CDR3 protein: CAISGQSYEQYF
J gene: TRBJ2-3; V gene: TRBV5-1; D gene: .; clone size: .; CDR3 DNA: TGCGCCAGCAGCTTGGCAGGGAGCACAGATACGCAGTATTTT; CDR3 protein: CASSLAGSTDTQYF
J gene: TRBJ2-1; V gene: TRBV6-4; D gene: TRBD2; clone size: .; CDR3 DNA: TGTGCCAGCAGGAGGGAGGCTAGCGGGAGTTTCGGGCAGTTCTTC; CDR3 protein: CASRREASGSFGQFF
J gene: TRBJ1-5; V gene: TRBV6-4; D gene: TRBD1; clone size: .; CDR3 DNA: TGTGCCAGCCGTGGGTTTGACAGGGCTTATAGCAATCAGCCCCAGCATTTT; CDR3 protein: CASRGFDRAYSNQPQHF
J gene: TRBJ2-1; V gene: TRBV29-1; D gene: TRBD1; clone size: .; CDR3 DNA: TGCAGCGTTGAAGTGACAGGGTCTGTCAATGAGCAGTTCTTC; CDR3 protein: CSVEVTGSVNEQFF
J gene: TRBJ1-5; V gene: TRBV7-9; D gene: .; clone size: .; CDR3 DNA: TGTGCCAGCAGCTTAGGAGGGGGCAATCAGCCCCAGCATTTT; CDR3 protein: CASSLGGGNQPQHF
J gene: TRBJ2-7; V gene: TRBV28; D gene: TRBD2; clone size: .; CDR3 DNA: TGTGCCAGCAGTTCCCCCTCAGCGGGGGCGACCTACGAGCAGTACTTC; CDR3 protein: CASSSPSAGATYEQYF
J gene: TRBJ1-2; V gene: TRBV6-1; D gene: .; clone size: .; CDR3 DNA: TGTGCCAGCAGTGATAGGAGTCCCTATGGCTACACCTTC; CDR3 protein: CASSDRSPYGYTF
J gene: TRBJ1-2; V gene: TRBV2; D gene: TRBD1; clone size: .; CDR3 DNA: TGTGCCAGTCCAAGGGGGGACAGCGAATACTATGGCTACACCTTC; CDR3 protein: CASPRGDSEYYGYTF
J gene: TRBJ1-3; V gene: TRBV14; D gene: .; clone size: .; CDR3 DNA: TGTGCCAGCAGGCGGACGGGAAGCTCTGGAAACACCATATATTTT; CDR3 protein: CASRRTGSSGNTIYF
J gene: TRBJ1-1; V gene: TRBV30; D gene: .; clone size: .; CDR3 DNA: TGTGCCTGGAGTGTACGGTGGTTCCCAACTGAAGCTTTCTTT; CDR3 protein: CAWSVRWFPTEAFF
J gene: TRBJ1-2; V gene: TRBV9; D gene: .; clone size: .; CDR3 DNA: TGTGCCAGCAGCGGGGGCGGATATTACAACTATGGCTACACCTTC; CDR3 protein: CASSGGGYYNYGYTF
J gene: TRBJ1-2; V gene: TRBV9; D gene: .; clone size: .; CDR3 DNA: TGTGCCAGCAGCCCCACAGGGTTTAACTATGGCTACACCTTC; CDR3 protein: CASSPTGFNYGYTF
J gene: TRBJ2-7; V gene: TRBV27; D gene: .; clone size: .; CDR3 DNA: TGTGCCAGCAGGTTGACAGTCCTGTACTACGAGCAGTACTTC; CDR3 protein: CASRLTVLYYEQYF
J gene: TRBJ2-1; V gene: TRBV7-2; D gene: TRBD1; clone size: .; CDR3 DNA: TGTGCCAGCAGGCCCGACAGGGGAGTGCACAATGAGCAGTTCTTC; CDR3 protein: CASRPDRGVHNEQFF
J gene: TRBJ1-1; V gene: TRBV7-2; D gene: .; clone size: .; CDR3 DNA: TGTGCCAGCAGCCCCCCCTTCGCTAACACTGAAGCTTTCTTT; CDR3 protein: CASSPPFANTEAFF
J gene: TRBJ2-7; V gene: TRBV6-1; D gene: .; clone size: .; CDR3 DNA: TGTGCCATACAAAGGAGCGGCAGAAGATACGAGCAGTACTTC; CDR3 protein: CAIQRSGRRYEQYF
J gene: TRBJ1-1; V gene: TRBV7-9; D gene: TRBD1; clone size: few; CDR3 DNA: TGTGCCAGCAGCCCGGGGGACAGTCAGTACACTGAAGCTTTCTTT; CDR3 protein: CASSPGDSQYTEAFF
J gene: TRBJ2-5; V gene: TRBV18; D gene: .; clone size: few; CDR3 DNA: TGTGCCAGCTCACCTATTTATCAAGAGACCCAGTACTTC; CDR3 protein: CASSPIYQETQYF
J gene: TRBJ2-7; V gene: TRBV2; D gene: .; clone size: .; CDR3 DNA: TGTGCCAGCAGCGATTCCGGGAGACACAACGAGCAGTACTTC; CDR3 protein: CASSDSGRHNEQYF
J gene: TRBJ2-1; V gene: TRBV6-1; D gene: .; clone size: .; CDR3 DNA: TGTGCCAGCAGGCAGGGTTCCTACAATGAGCAGTTCTTC; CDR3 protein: CASRQGSYNEQFF